This T cell receptor (beta chain) emerged from a study of cytomegalovirus exposure and HLA in healthy donors. The study's findings and limits: Later examination showed HLA-associated TCR beta chains had greater clonal expansion than equally common others. In an earlier analysis, most TCR beta V segments were productive about 90% or about 30% of the time. Per published reports, the classifier diagnosed cytomegalovirus status with high specificity and sensitivity.

In nominal health when sampled, donors likely had unrecorded immune exposures nonetheless. A multiplex PCR was run with 60 Vbeta primers and 13 Jbeta primers. Clones were sequenced by immunoSEQ multiplex PCR, and TCRdb holds only the in-frame ones, with some missing. The sample yields over 90,000 clones, 65% to 85% seen once. From germline, CDR1 is SGDLS and CDR2 YYNGEE. The CDR3 is 15 residues long. V lost 0 bases to trimming and J lost 6 bases, with 13 bases between them. Notes on this clone: The antigen remains unidentified.

The sample consisted of PBMCs. The source of this sequence is a woman in her seventies in good health and CMV-seropositive. The chain combines TRBV9 with TRBJ2-1, with D maybe TRBD2 (5 bases). The CDR3 DNA is TGTGCCAGCAGCGTAGGGACTTCTCCGGGCAATGAGCAGTTCTTC. It yields the protein CASSVGTSPGNEQFF. Using reference TRBV9 and TRBJ2-1 for the parts outside the CDR3, the full variable domain is DSGVTQTPKHLITATGQRVTLRCSPRSGDLSVYWYQQSLDQGLQFLIQYYNGEERAKGNILERFSAQQFPDLHSELNLSSLELGDSALYFCASSVGTSPGNEQFFGPGTRLTVL.